One T cell receptor (beta chain) is described in this entry. The sample belongs to a study of blood T cell repertoires in COVID-19. For the study at large: Specimens from acute and convalescent COVID-19 originated in the United States, Italy and Spain. T cells, B-cell-depleted T cells, or PBMCs provided the cDNA or gDNA that served as material.

Original processing notes: Using reference gene primer amplification, nucleated cell counts were estimated. Sequencing was performed with immunoSEQ multiplex PCR; in TCRdb, only in-frame clones are kept and a portion is missing. V, J and clone size were drawn from that table, and D and trimming were deduced from the DNA. Of roughly 220,000 clones listed, about 88% are singletons. Germline CDR1 LGHDT, CDR2 YNNKEL (reference sequence). Trimming cost V 5 bases and J 0 bases, with 11 bases left between them. This CDR3 region has 15 residues. This chain joins TRBV3-1 (or the pseudogene TRBV3-2) and TRBJ1-3; tentative D call: TRBD1 (5 bases). The sequenced sample consisted of peripheral blood. This TCR derives from a man aged 45-60 years who had recovered from COVID-19. The CDR3 region is CASSSRDFSGNTIYF. The DNA of the CDR3 is TGTGCCAGCAGCTCAAGGGACTTCTCTGGAAACACCATATATTTT.